A selection of T cell receptor beta chains follows, all from one sample in a study of regulatory T cells in long-lasting Graves disease. TCRdb ran MiXCR on the multiplex PCR reads and lists one entry per CDR3 protein. The sample holds a few hundred thousand distinct CDR3 sequences, roughly a fifth seen once. The sequencing here drew on peripheral blood mononuclear cells (PBMCs), taken when the disease was refractory, from a patient treated with antithyroid drugs. Receptors originate from a female donor with Graves disease. CDR3s include the opening cysteine and the closing phenylalanine or tryptophan. D genes are given only for firm matches. Clone sizes are given selectively: once, few, many, or a class where the clone is expanded.

V gene: TRBV5-1
J gene: TRBJ1-4
D gene: TRBD1
clone size: few
CDR3 protein: CASSLWTGGKEKLFF
CDR3 DNA: TGCGCCAGCAGCCTTTGGACAGGGGGGAAAGAAAAACTGTTTTTT

V gene: TRBV7-2
J gene: TRBJ1-1
D gene: NA
clone size: many
CDR3 protein: CASSLEVGQNTEAFF
CDR3 DNA: TGTGCCAGCAGCTTAGAAGTGGGACAGAACACTGAAGCTTTCTTT

V gene: TRBV11-2
J gene: TRBJ2-5
D gene: NA
clone size: many
CDR3 protein: CASSSQGGGETQYF
CDR3 DNA: TGTGCCAGCAGCTCGCAAGGGGGGGGTGAGACCCAGTACTTC

V gene: TRBV7-9
J gene: TRBJ2-5
D gene: TRBD1
clone size: many
CDR3 protein: CASSFGQGVGETQYF
CDR3 DNA: TGTGCCAGCAGCTTTGGACAGGGAGTCGGGGAGACCCAGTACTTC

V gene: TRBV5-1
J gene: TRBJ2-2
D gene: NA
clone size: NA
CDR3 protein: CASSPRWAEATGELFF
CDR3 DNA: TGCGCCAGCAGCCCTCGTTGGGCTGAGGCCACCGGGGAGCTGTTTTTT

V gene: TRBV10-3
J gene: TRBJ2-7
D gene: TRBD2
clone size: NA
CDR3 protein: CAISESESGDPGKLYEQYF
CDR3 DNA: TGTGCCATCAGTGAGTCGGAAAGCGGGGACCCGGGGAAATTGTACGAGCAGTACTTC

V gene: TRBV28
J gene: TRBJ1-3
D gene: NA
clone size: few
CDR3 protein: CASSPFRGGKSGNTIYF
CDR3 DNA: TGTGCCAGCAGCCCCTTCCGGGGGGGCAAATCTGGAAACACCATATATTTT

V gene: TRBV2
J gene: TRBJ2-1
D gene: TRBD2
clone size: many
CDR3 protein: CASSALGLAGANSYNEQFF
CDR3 DNA: TGTGCCAGCAGCGCATTAGGACTAGCGGGGGCTAACTCCTACAATGAGCAGTTCTTC

V gene: TRBV29-1
J gene: TRBJ1-4
D gene: TRBD1
clone size: many
CDR3 protein: CSVEKQGPGEKLFF
CDR3 DNA: TGCAGCGTTGAAAAACAGGGGCCTGGGGAAAAACTGTTTTTT

V gene: TRBV5-1
J gene: TRBJ2-1
D gene: TRBD2
clone size: once
CDR3 protein: CASSLGGSGGLHNEQFF
CDR3 DNA: TGCGCCAGCAGCCTGGGGGGTAGCGGGGGACTTCACAATGAGCAGTTCTTC

V gene: TRBV29-1
J gene: TRBJ2-7
D gene: NA
clone size: few
CDR3 protein: CSVESQGTYEQYF
CDR3 DNA: TGCAGCGTTGAGTCCCAGGGGACCTACGAGCAGTACTTC

V gene: TRBV7-2
J gene: TRBJ2-7
D gene: NA
clone size: NA
CDR3 protein: CASSRLGHPSYEQYF
CDR3 DNA: TGTGCCAGCAGTCGCCTGGGACATCCCTCCTACGAGCAGTACTTC

V gene: TRBV28
J gene: TRBJ1-5
D gene: TRBD1
clone size: many
CDR3 protein: CASRGVGTGKGPQHF
CDR3 DNA: TGTGCCAGCAGGGGGGTGGGGACAGGGAAGGGGCCCCAGCATTTT

V gene: TRBV30
J gene: TRBJ1-1
D gene: NA
clone size: many
CDR3 protein: CAWSDGRGTEAFF
CDR3 DNA: TGTGCCTGGAGTGACGGCCGCGGCACTGAAGCTTTCTTT

V gene: TRBV7-9
J gene: TRBJ1-2
D gene: NA
clone size: many
CDR3 protein: CASSLGGGPDYTF
CDR3 DNA: TGTGCCAGCAGCTTAGGGGGCGGGCCCGACTACACCTTC

V gene: TRBV30
J gene: TRBJ1-1
D gene: NA
clone size: NA
CDR3 protein: CAWIYSTNTEAFF
CDR3 DNA: TGTGCCTGGATTTACAGCACGAACACTGAAGCTTTCTTT

V gene: TRBV30
J gene: TRBJ1-4
D gene: NA
clone size: NA
CDR3 protein: CASKPEANEKLFF
CDR3 DNA: TGTGCCTCGAAACCGGAGGCTAATGAAAAACTGTTTTTT

V gene: TRBV6-1
J gene: TRBJ2-3
D gene: NA
clone size: NA
CDR3 protein: CASREMTSTDTQYF
CDR3 DNA: TGTGCCAGCAGAGAGATGACTAGCACAGATACGCAGTATTTT

V gene: TRBV28
J gene: TRBJ2-7
D gene: TRBD2
clone size: many
CDR3 protein: CASRPMRGYSYYEQYF
CDR3 DNA: TGTGCCAGCAGACCTATGCGGGGGTACTCCTACTACGAGCAGTACTTC

V gene: TRBV29-1
J gene: TRBJ2-7
D gene: NA
clone size: NA
CDR3 protein: CSVEDQRYEQYF
CDR3 DNA: TGCAGCGTTGAAGATCAGCGGTACGAGCAGTACTTC

V gene: TRBV20-1
J gene: TRBJ2-7
D gene: NA
clone size: many
CDR3 protein: CSATPAEIYEQYF
CDR3 DNA: TGCAGTGCTACCCCAGCGGAGATATACGAGCAGTACTTC

V gene: TRBV19
J gene: TRBJ2-7
D gene: NA
clone size: few
CDR3 protein: CASSFTSDMPYEQYF
CDR3 DNA: TGTGCCAGTTCCTTCACGAGTGACATGCCCTACGAGCAGTACTTC

V gene: TRBV7-9
J gene: TRBJ2-5
D gene: TRBD1
clone size: NA
CDR3 protein: CASSFGPGGGQETQYF
CDR3 DNA: TGTGCCAGCAGCTTTGGGCCAGGGGGTGGTCAAGAGACCCAGTACTTC

V gene: TRBV7-8
J gene: TRBJ1-2
D gene: NA
clone size: NA
CDR3 protein: CTSSSPGLPNPLGYTF
CDR3 DNA: TGTACCAGCAGCTCCCCGGGACTCCCGAACCCTCTTGGCTACACCTTC

V gene: TRBV11-2
J gene: TRBJ2-2
D gene: NA
clone size: many
CDR3 protein: CASSLSGGELFF
CDR3 DNA: TGTGCCAGCAGCTTGTCGGGGGGGGAGCTGTTTTTT

V gene: TRBV30
J gene: TRBJ2-7
D gene: TRBD2
clone size: many
CDR3 protein: CAAGGGTHYEQYF
CDR3 DNA: TGTGCCGCCGGCGGGGGGACCCACTACGAGCAGTACTTC

V gene: TRBV20-1
J gene: TRBJ2-7
D gene: TRBD2
clone size: NA
CDR3 protein: CSARALAGPYEQYF
CDR3 DNA: TGCAGTGCTAGAGCACTAGCGGGGCCCTACGAGCAGTACTTC

V gene: TRBV28
J gene: TRBJ1-3
D gene: NA
clone size: many
CDR3 protein: CASSPFRGSGNTIYF
CDR3 DNA: TGTGCCAGCAGCCCGTTCAGAGGCTCCGGAAACACCATATATTTT

V gene: TRBV12-5
J gene: TRBJ2-7
D gene: NA
clone size: few
CDR3 protein: CASGDSGRFPYEQYF
CDR3 DNA: TGTGCTAGTGGTGACTCCGGAAGGTTCCCCTACGAGCAGTACTTC

V gene: TRBV7-9
J gene: TRBJ2-5
D gene: NA
clone size: many
CDR3 protein: CASSLEGGQETQYF
CDR3 DNA: TGTGCCAGCAGCTTAGAAGGGGGCCAAGAGACCCAGTACTTC

V gene: TRBV11-3
J gene: TRBJ2-2
D gene: NA
clone size: few
CDR3 protein: CASSSRTASGELFF
CDR3 DNA: TGTGCCAGCAGCTCCAGGACAGCGAGCGGGGAGCTGTTTTTT

V gene: TRBV5-1
J gene: TRBJ2-7
D gene: NA
clone size: NA
CDR3 protein: CASSLGTAITYEQYF
CDR3 DNA: TGCGCCAGCAGCTTGGGTACGGCCATCACCTACGAGCAGTACTTC

V gene: TRBV19
J gene: TRBJ2-7
D gene: TRBD1
clone size: NA
CDR3 protein: CASSHRAAGQGSYEQYF
CDR3 DNA: TGTGCCAGTAGCCATAGGGCGGCGGGACAGGGATCCTACGAGCAGTACTTC

V gene: TRBV28
J gene: TRBJ2-7
D gene: NA
clone size: many
CDR3 protein: CASSKPGLRGEQYF
CDR3 DNA: TGTGCCAGCAGCAAACCGGGACTGAGAGGGGAGCAGTACTTC

V gene: TRBV7-2
J gene: TRBJ2-7
D gene: NA
clone size: NA
CDR3 protein: CASSLAGPQQYF
CDR3 DNA: TGTGCCAGCAGCTTAGCGGGACCGCAGCAGTACTTC

V gene: TRBV2
J gene: TRBJ1-2
D gene: TRBD1
clone size: many
CDR3 protein: CASGSDRTKSGYTF
CDR3 DNA: TGTGCCAGCGGTTCGGACAGGACCAAGAGTGGCTACACCTTC

V gene: TRBV28
J gene: TRBJ2-7
D gene: NA
clone size: many
CDR3 protein: CASSSMRGFYEQYF
CDR3 DNA: TGTGCCAGCAGTTCTATGCGGGGTTTCTACGAGCAGTACTTC

V gene: TRBV7-2
J gene: TRBJ2-1
D gene: NA
clone size: NA
CDR3 protein: CASSHVSNEQFF
CDR3 DNA: TGTGCCAGCAGCCACGTCTCCAATGAGCAGTTCTTC

V gene: TRBV7-2
J gene: TRBJ2-6
D gene: NA
clone size: few
CDR3 protein: CASSPGGGGSGANVLTF
CDR3 DNA: TGTGCCAGCAGCCCCGGTGGAGGGGGCTCTGGGGCCAACGTCCTGACTTTC

V gene: TRBV27
J gene: TRBJ1-2
D gene: NA
clone size: many
CDR3 protein: CASSLSSGNYGYTF
CDR3 DNA: TGTGCCAGCAGTTTATCGTCCGGGAACTATGGCTACACCTTC

V gene: TRBV2
J gene: TRBJ2-7
D gene: NA
clone size: NA
CDR3 protein: CASIRGFEQYF
CDR3 DNA: TGTGCCAGCATTAGGGGTTTCGAGCAGTACTTC

V gene: TRBV2
J gene: TRBJ2-5
D gene: TRBD1
clone size: many
CDR3 protein: CASSLAQDREPQETQYF
CDR3 DNA: TGTGCCAGCAGCCTAGCGCAGGACAGGGAACCTCAAGAGACCCAGTACTTC

V gene: TRBV27
J gene: TRBJ2-5
D gene: TRBD2
clone size: NA
CDR3 protein: CASSTLAGGPEETQYF
CDR3 DNA: TGTGCCAGCAGTACACTAGCGGGGGGGCCGGAGGAGACCCAGTACTTC

V gene: TRBV3-1
J gene: TRBJ1-2
D gene: NA
clone size: few
CDR3 protein: CASSFKTAGDGYTF
CDR3 DNA: TGTGCCAGCAGTTTTAAGACTGCGGGGGATGGCTACACCTTC

V gene: TRBV7-2
J gene: TRBJ1-1
D gene: NA
clone size: many
CDR3 protein: CASRPGTSPLEAFF
CDR3 DNA: TGTGCCAGCAGACCCGGGACTTCGCCCCTTGAAGCTTTCTTT

V gene: TRBV5-4
J gene: TRBJ2-2
D gene: NA
clone size: NA
CDR3 protein: CASSQDSYANTGELFF
CDR3 DNA: TGTGCCAGCAGCCAGGACAGCTACGCGAACACCGGGGAGCTGTTTTTT

V gene: TRBV9
J gene: TRBJ1-1
D gene: NA
clone size: NA
CDR3 protein: CASSVGWGGGTEAFF
CDR3 DNA: TGTGCCAGCAGCGTAGGGTGGGGTGGAGGGACTGAAGCTTTCTTT

V gene: TRBV29-1
J gene: TRBJ2-7
D gene: NA
clone size: NA
CDR3 protein: CSVARDFRSYEQYF
CDR3 DNA: TGCAGCGTTGCCCGGGACTTTCGATCCTACGAGCAGTACTTC